The entry below gives a single T cell receptor beta chain sequence along with its context. Libraries were prepared by immunoSEQ multiplex PCR; TCRdb keeps only in-frame clonotypes and omits some of them. Of about 2.1 million clones listed, about 94% are singletons. Cells designated naive CD8 were CD45RO-negative and were positively selected for CCR7, with terminally differentiated effector memory CD45RA+ cells excluded. This entry is derived from a study of shared clonotypes between healthy human individuals. Overall study context: Three plates each covered CD4 naive and memory; CD8 naive two, CD8 memory one.

The CDR3 covers 15 residues. Germline-derived CDR1 and CDR2 are SNHLY and FYNNEI. Trimming stripped 3 bases from V and 2 bases from J, with 13 bases between. What was sequenced was naive CD8+ T cells from PBMCs. This sequence was found in a man between 18 and 35 years old in good health. Some clones in this sample may be carry-over from other donors' samples. The chain joins TRBV2 to TRBJ1-2; D possibly corresponds to TRBD1 (6 bases). The CDR3 nucleotides are TGTGCCAGCAGTGAGGTGACAGGTCCGAACTATGGCTACACCTTC. Its translation is CASSEVTGPNYGYTF.